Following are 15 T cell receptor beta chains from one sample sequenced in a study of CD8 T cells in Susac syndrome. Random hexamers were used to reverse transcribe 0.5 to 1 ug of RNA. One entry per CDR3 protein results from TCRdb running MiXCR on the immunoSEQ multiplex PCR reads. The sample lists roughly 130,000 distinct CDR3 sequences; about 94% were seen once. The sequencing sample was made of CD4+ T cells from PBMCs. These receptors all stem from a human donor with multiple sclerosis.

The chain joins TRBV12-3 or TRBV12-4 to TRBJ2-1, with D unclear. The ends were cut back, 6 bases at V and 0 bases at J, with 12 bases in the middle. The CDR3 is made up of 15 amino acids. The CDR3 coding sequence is TGTGCCAGCAGCCCAGACGGTAGCTCCTACAATGAGCAGTTCTTC. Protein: CASSPDGSSYNEQFF.

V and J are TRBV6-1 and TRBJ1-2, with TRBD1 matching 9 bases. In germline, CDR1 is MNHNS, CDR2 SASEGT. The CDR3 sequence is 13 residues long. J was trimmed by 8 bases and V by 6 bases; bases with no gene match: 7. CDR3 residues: CASRGQGMNGYTF. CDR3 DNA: TGTGCCAGCAGAGGACAGGGGATGAACGGCTACACCTTC.

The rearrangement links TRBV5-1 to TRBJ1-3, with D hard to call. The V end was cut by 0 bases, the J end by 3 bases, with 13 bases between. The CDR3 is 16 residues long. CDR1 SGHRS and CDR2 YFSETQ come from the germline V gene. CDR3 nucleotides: TGCGCCAGCAGCTTGGGATCCGGCCAGCTTGGAAACACCATATATTTT. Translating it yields CASSLGSGQLGNTIYF.

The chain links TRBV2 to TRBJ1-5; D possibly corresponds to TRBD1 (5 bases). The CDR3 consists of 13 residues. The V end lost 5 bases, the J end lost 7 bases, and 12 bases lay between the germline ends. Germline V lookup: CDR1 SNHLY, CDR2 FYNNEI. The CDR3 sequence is CASSMDMEQPQHF. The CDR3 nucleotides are TGTGCCAGCAGTATGGACATGGAACAGCCCCAGCATTTT.

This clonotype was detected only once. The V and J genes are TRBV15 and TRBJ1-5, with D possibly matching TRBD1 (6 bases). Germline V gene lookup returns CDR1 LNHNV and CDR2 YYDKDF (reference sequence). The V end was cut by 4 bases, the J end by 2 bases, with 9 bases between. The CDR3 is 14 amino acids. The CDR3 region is CATSKRGGNQPQHF. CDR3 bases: TGTGCCACCAGCAAGAGGGGGGGCAATCAGCCCCAGCATTTT.

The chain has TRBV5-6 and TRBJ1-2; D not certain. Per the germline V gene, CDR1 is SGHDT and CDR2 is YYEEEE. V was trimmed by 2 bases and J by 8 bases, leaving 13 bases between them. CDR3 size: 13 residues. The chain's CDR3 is CASSFPSPEGYTF. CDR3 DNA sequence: TGTGCCAGCAGCTTCCCTTCCCCGGAAGGCTACACCTTC.

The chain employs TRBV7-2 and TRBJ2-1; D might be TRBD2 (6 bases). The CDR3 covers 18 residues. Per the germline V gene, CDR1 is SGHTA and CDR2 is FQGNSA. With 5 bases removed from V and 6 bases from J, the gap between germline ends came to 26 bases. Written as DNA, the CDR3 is TGTGCCAGCAGCCCTCCTAAGCGGGCTAGTGGACTTCTCAATGAGCAGTTCTTC. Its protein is CASSPPKRASGLLNEQFF.

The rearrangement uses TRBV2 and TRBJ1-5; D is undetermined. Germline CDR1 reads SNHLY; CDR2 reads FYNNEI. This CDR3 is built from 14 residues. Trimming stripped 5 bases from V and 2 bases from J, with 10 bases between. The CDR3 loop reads CASSRTGRNQPQHF. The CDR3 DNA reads TGTGCCAGCAGTCGTACTGGTCGCAATCAGCCCCAGCATTTT.

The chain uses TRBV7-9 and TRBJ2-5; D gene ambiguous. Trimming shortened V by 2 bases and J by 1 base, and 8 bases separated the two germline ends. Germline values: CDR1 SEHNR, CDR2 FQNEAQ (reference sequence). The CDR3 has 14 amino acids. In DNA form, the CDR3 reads TGTGCCAGCAGCTTAAGGTCGATCCAAGAGACCCAGTACTTC. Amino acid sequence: CASSLRSIQETQYF.

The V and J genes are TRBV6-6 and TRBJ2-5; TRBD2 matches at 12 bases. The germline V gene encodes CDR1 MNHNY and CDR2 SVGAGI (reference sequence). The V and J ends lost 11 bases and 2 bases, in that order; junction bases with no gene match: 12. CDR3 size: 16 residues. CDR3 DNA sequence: TGTGCCCTATTACGGGCTAGCGGGAGGGTACAAGAGACCCAGTACTTC. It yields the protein CALLRASGRVQETQYF.

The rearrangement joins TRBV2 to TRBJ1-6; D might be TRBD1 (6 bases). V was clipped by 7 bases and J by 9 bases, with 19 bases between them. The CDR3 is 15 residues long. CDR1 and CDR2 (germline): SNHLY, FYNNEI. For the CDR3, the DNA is TGTGCCAGCAACAACGACGGGCTAGGGGGTTCACCCCTCCACTTT. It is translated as CASNNDGLGGSPLHF.

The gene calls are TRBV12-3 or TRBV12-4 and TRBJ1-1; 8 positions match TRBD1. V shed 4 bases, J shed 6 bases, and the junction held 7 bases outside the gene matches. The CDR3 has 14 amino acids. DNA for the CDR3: TGTGCCAGCAGTTCAGACAGGGGAGGCGCTGAAGCTTTCTTT. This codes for CASSSDRGGAEAFF.

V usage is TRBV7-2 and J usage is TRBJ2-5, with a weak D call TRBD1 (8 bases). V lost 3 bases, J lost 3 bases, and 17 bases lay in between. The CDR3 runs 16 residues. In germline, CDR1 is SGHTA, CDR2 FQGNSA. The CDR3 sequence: CASSFTGGRGKETQYF. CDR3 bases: TGTGCCAGCAGCTTCACAGGGGGGAGGGGGAAAGAGACCCAGTACTTC.

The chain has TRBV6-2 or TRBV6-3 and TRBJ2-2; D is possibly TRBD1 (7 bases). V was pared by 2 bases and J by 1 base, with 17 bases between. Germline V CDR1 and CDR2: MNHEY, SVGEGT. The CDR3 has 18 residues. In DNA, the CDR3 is TGTGCCAGCAGTTACCCCACTGCGGGACAGATGAACACCGGGGAGCTGTTTTTT. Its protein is CASSYPTAGQMNTGELFF.

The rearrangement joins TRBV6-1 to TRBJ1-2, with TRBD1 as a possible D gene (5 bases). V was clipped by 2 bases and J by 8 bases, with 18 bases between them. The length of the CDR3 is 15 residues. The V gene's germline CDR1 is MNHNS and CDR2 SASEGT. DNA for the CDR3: TGTGCCAGCAGTGAAATCCCAGGGCGGGCGGGCGGCTACACCTTC. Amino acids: CASSEIPGRAGGYTF.